This T cell receptor (beta chain) was identified during a study of cytomegalovirus exposure and HLA in healthy donors. The germline V gene encodes CDR1 LNHDA and CDR2 SQIVND (reference sequence). V lost 4 bases, J lost 5 bases, and 4 bases stayed unmatched. The CDR3 covers 15 residues. PCR used 60 Vbeta primers and 13 Jbeta primers. The protocol was immunoSEQ multiplex PCR, while the TCRdb copy is restricted to in-frame clones and leaves out a portion. Of 150,000 to 200,000 clones in the sample, about 80% were seen once. This clonotype was sampled from a woman in her forties in good health and CMV-seronegative. The rearrangement links TRBV19 to TRBJ1-4; TRBD1 aligns across 10 bases. Sequenced: PBMCs. In DNA form, the CDR3 reads TGTGCCAGTAGTACGCGACAGGGGGCCAATGAAAAACTGTTTTTT. Translated, it gives CASSTRQGANEKLFF.